One TCR beta chain is described in this entry. Its cognate antigen is unknown. The data derive from a study of T cell responses to AZD1222 COVID-19 vaccine. Method: immunoSEQ multiplex PCR; TCRdb's copy keeps in-frame clones and lacks some. The repertoire holds about 200,000 clones, roughly 92% seen once, with 1% to 1.5% in the top ten. Study-level findings and limits: It was only six AZD1222 recipients who were seropositive at baseline.

The CDR3 is made up of 11 amino acids. Germline V CDR1 and CDR2: LNHDA, SQIVND (reference sequence). V shed 3 bases and J shed 7 bases, with 6 bases lying between them. The sequence derives from an adult in good health. The source was peripheral blood, collected on day 0 of AZD1222 vaccination. The chain joins TRBV19 to TRBJ1-2; D unresolved. CDR3 coding DNA: TGTGCCAGTAGTATTGGTCGTGGCTACACCTTC. It yields the protein CASSIGRGYTF.